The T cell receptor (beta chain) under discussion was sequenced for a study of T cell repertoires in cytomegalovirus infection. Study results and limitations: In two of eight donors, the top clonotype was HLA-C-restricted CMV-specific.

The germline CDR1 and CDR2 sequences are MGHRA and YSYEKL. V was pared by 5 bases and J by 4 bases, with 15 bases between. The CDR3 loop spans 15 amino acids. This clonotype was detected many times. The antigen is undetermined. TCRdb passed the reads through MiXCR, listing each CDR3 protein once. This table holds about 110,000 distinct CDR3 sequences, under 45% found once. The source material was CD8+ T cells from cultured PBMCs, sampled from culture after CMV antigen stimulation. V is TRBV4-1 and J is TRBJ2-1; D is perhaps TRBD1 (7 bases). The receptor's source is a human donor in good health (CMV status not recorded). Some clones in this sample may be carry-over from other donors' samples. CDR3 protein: CASSGGRTGYNEQFF. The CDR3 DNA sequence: TGCGCCAGCAGCGGAGGGAGGACAGGATACAATGAGCAGTTCTTC.